This TCR beta chain is drawn from a study of T cell repertoires in cytomegalovirus infection. Study context: The authors relied on CMV epitopes, both recently identified HLA-C-restricted and well-studied HLA-B-restricted. Through public TCR beta signatures, both CMV infection and matching HLA type were indicated.

TCRdb re-derived calls from the reads in MiXCR, one entry per CDR3 protein. The table includes 300,000 or so distinct CDR3 sequences, roughly 25% detected once. The CDR3 is 15 residues long. V was trimmed by 0 bases and J by 7 bases, leaving 16 bases between them. Germline CDR1 is SGHTA and CDR2 is FQGNSA. Comments on this clonotype: Its target is unknown.

The study, taken as a whole, reports: Carriers of CMV plus the relevant HLA were identified by cumulative public TCR beta family frequency. HLA-C-restricted, CMV-specific TCR beta clonotypes were dominant ex vivo.

The sequence was collected from a human donor in good health (CMV status not recorded). Some clones in this sample may be carry-over from other donors' samples. Source: cultured PBMCs, taken from culture after CMV antigen stimulation. V is TRBV7-2 and J is TRBJ2-7; D is perhaps TRBD2 (5 bases). CDR3: CASSLALIGPGEQYF. The CDR3 coding sequence is TGTGCCAGCAGCTTAGCGCTTATAGGGCCGGGGGAGCAGTACTTC.